These 22 T cell receptor beta chains originate from one sample sequenced in a study of shared T cell receptors in the human thymus. Sequencing was performed with immunoSEQ multiplex PCR; in TCRdb, only in-frame clones are kept and a portion is missing. The data contain hundreds of thousands of clones, around 87% of them singletons. The sample also formed part of further work on human thymus T cells.

Sequenced input: thymocytes. The receptors stem from a boy under two years old with a congenital heart defect.

The chain uses TRBV29-1 and TRBJ2-5; TRBD2 matches at 9 bases. V gave up 3 bases and J gave up 5 bases; unmatched junction bases: 7. The CDR3 is 14 residues long. CDR1 and CDR2 (germline): SQVTM, ANQGSEA. CDR3 nucleotide sequence: TGCAGCGTTGATAACCTAGCGGGAACTGAGACCCAGTACTTC. It codes for CSVDNLAGTETQYF.

This clone was detected only once. V usage is TRBV5-1 and J usage is TRBJ2-3; TRBD2 aligns across 15 bases. V shed 4 bases and J 7 bases; nucleotides not matched to a gene: 4. Germline V gene lookup returns CDR1 SGHRS and CDR2 YFSETQ. The CDR3 is 15 residues long. Here the CDR3 DNA reads TGCGCCAGCAGCCGTGGGACTAGCGGGAGGAATACGCAGTATTTT. Protein product: CASSRGTSGRNTQYF. The full variable domain, its missing parts supplied by reference TRBV5-1 and TRBJ2-3, is KAGVTQTPRYLIKTRGQQVTLSCSPISGHRSVSWYQQTPGQGLQFLFEYFSETQRNKGNFPGRFSGRQFSNSRSEMNVSTLELGDSALYLCASSRGTSGRNTQYFGPGTRLTVL.

This chain links TRBV7-9 with TRBJ2-5, with D possibly matching TRBD2 (6 bases). This CDR3 spans 15 amino acids. Germline V gives CDR1 SEHNR, CDR2 FQNEAQ (reference sequence). The V gene lost 5 bases and the J gene lost 2 bases, with 15 bases spanning the gap. CDR3 nucleotides: TGTGCCAGCAGCGCCCACGGACGGGAGCAAGAGACCCAGTACTTC. Amino acids: CASSAHGREQETQYF.

The chain's CDR3 is CASSEAQGNYEQYF. The CDR3 bases are TGTGCCAGCAGTGAAGCGCAGGGCAACTACGAGCAGTACTTC. This chain uses TRBV6-1 with TRBJ2-7; D perhaps matches TRBD1 (5 bases). The V gene's germline CDR1 is MNHNS and CDR2 SASEGT. V gave up 0 bases and J gave up 3 bases, with 9 bases separating them. The CDR3 totals 14 residues.

This rearrangement joins TRBV10-3 to TRBJ2-1; 8 bases match TRBD1. Germline assignment: CDR1 ENHRY and CDR2 SYGVKD. The CDR3 runs to 15 residues. The trim removed 3 bases at V and 6 bases at J, leaving 7 bases unmatched. Written as DNA, the CDR3 is TGTGCCATCAGTGATAAGGGACAGGCCCTCAATGAGCAGTTCTTC. Amino acids: CAISDKGQALNEQFF.

CDR3: CASRSGRSYNEQFF. The CDR3 coding sequence is TGTGCCAGCAGGAGCGGGAGGTCCTACAATGAGCAGTTCTTC. This chain joins TRBV6-1 and TRBJ2-1; 9 nucleotides line up with TRBD2. Germline CDR1 is MNHNS and CDR2 is SASEGT. V dropped 6 bases and J dropped 1; count of bases not matched to a gene: 1. CDR3 length equals 14 residues.

The V call is TRBV4-1, the J call TRBJ1-4, with TRBD1 identical over 8 bases. The J segment lost 7 bases and the V segment lost 0 bases, leaving 4 bases of the junction unmatched. The CDR3 is 15 amino acids. CDR1 is MGHRA and CDR2 is YSYEKL in the germline V gene. The CDR3 region is CASSQEQGETEKLFF. As DNA, the CDR3 is TGCGCCAGCAGCCAAGAACAGGGGGAGACTGAAAAACTGTTTTTT.

The rearrangement joins TRBV4-3 to TRBJ2-7, with D possibly TRBD1 on 5 matching bases. Germline CDR1 LGHNA, CDR2 YSLEER. The CDR3 covers 17 residues. V dropped 1 base and J dropped 0 bases, with 16 bases sitting between them. CDR3 sequence reads: CASSQGVRTPTSYEQYF. The CDR3 coding sequence is TGCGCCAGCAGCCAAGGAGTCCGGACACCGACCTCCTACGAGCAGTACTTC.

The genes are TRBV5-1 and TRBJ1-1; D may be TRBD1 (6 bases). The germline V gene encodes CDR1 SGHRS and CDR2 YFSETQ. The CDR3 runs 15 residues. V dropped 2 bases and J dropped 0 bases, with 11 bases sitting between them. CDR3 region: CASSLRGTLNTEAFF. Here the CDR3 DNA reads TGCGCCAGCAGCTTAAGGGGGACCTTGAACACTGAAGCTTTCTTT.

This clone was counted only a few times. The chain carries TRBV18 and TRBJ1-3, with a tentative D call TRBD1 (5 bases). There are 16 residues in the CDR3. Per the germline V gene, CDR1 is KGHSH and CDR2 is LQKENI. V was pared by 3 bases and J by 0 bases, with 12 bases between. The CDR3 sequence: CASSPARQSSGNTIYF. The CDR3, as DNA: TGTGCCAGCTCACCCGCCAGACAGAGCTCTGGAAACACCATATATTTT.

The CDR3 loop is CASRVGGTNTGELFF. The DNA of the CDR3 is TGTGCCAGCAGGGTGGGCGGGACGAACACCGGGGAGCTGTTTTTT. The chain employs TRBV27 and TRBJ2-2; D possibly corresponds to TRBD2 (6 bases). Germline lookup yields CDR1 MNHEY and CDR2 SMNVEV (reference sequence). The CDR3 has 15 amino acids. V lost 6 bases and J lost 0, with 11 bases in between.

The chain has TRBV6-7 and TRBJ1-3, with a tentative D call TRBD1 (5 bases). TRBV6-7 is reported as an ORF; its role is uncertain. V was shortened by 6 bases and J by 0 bases, with 15 bases between the two germline ends. This CDR3 contains 16 residues. CDR3 bases: TGTGCCAGCAGCCTACACAGGTCCTTCTCTGGAAACACCATATATTTT. Protein: CASSLHRSFSGNTIYF.

The chain couples TRBV28 to TRBJ2-7; possible D gene TRBD2, 5 bases. CDR3 length: 15 residues. Trimming stripped 4 bases from V and 4 bases from J, with 17 bases between. CDR1 is MDHEN and CDR2 is SYDVKM in the germline V gene. The CDR3 region has the DNA TGTGCCAGCAGTTCCGTCATTCGGGATAGGTACGAGCAGTACTTC. Translation: CASSSVIRDRYEQYF.

The chain combines TRBV18 with TRBJ2-3, with 7 positions matching TRBD1. Germline trimming cut 5 bases from V and 11 bases from J; bases unmatched to any gene: 13. Germline V CDR1 and CDR2: KGHSH, LQKENI. This CDR3 is built from 14 residues. The CDR3 region has the DNA TGTGCCAGCTCATCGACAGAGGGGGCCCATGTGCAGTATTTT. It is translated as CASSSTEGAHVQYF.

The V and J genes are TRBV28 and TRBJ2-2; 11 nucleotides align to TRBD2. The CDR3 is 18 residues long. CDR1 and CDR2 (germline): MDHEN, SYDVKM. Unmatched junction bases numbered 10, after V lost 5 bases and J lost 2 bases. CDR3 in DNA: TGTGCCAGCAGTGGGTGGCTAGCGGGGGGATCCAACACCGGGGAGCTGTTTTTT. Translation: CASSGWLAGGSNTGELFF.

This clone showed up just once. The chain uses TRBV19 and TRBJ1-2; 8 bases fit TRBD1. The CDR3 has 13 amino acids. CDR1 and CDR2 (germline): LNHDA, SQIVND (reference sequence). The V gene end was trimmed by 3 bases and the J gene end by 8 bases; junction bases not matched to a gene: 5. The CDR3 loop reads CASSIPTGGGYTF. For the CDR3, the DNA is TGTGCCAGTAGTATCCCTACAGGGGGAGGCTACACCTTC.

In its sample, this clone was seen once. J is TRBJ2-2 and V is TRBV15; TRBD2 agrees at 10 bases. V shed 0 bases and J 3 bases; nucleotides not matched to a gene: 10. Germline lookup yields CDR1 LNHNV and CDR2 YYDKDF (reference sequence). The CDR3 has 19 residues. The CDR3 bases are TGTGCCACCAGCAGAGATTTGGTTGGGACTAGCGTTGACACCGGGGAGCTGTTTTTT. As protein: CATSRDLVGTSVDTGELFF.

This rearrangement joins TRBV27 to TRBJ2-6, with TRBD1 identical over 8 bases. V lost 5 bases and J lost 0; bases outside the gene matches: 12. This CDR3 is 19 amino acids long. CDR1 is MNHEY, CDR2 SMNVEV, per germline (reference sequence). This CDR3 reads CASSPTGQASRSGANVLTF. CDR3 DNA: TGTGCCAGCAGTCCTACGGGACAGGCCTCCCGCTCTGGGGCCAACGTCCTGACTTTC.

The chain couples TRBV28 to TRBJ1-1; 8 positions match TRBD1. The CDR3 loop spans 16 amino acids. Looked up from germline, CDR1 is MDHEN and CDR2 is SYDVKM. The ends lost 3 bases at V and 5 bases at J; junction bases unmatched: 11. The CDR3 loop is CASSFDPGQEGTEAFF. The CDR3 DNA sequence: TGTGCCAGCAGTTTTGATCCGGGACAGGAAGGGACTGAAGCTTTCTTT.

The CDR3 sequence is CASRPRRGRLAGDATDTQYF. The CDR3 DNA follows: TGTGCCAGCAGACCCCGGAGAGGACGACTAGCGGGGGATGCCACAGATACGCAGTATTTT. The V call is TRBV2, the J call TRBJ2-3; 12 nucleotides line up with TRBD2. Germline V gene data show CDR1 as SNHLY and CDR2 as FYNNEI. CDR3 size: 20 residues. V dropped 6 bases and J dropped 2; count of bases not matched to a gene: 18.

CDR3 loop: CASSPVGGNTEAFF. CDR3 bases: TGTGCCAGCAGCCCCGTCGGGGGGAACACTGAAGCTTTCTTT. The V gene is TRBV5-5, the J gene TRBJ1-1, with D maybe TRBD1 (5 bases). The CDR3 is made up of 14 amino acids. CDR1 and CDR2 from the germline V gene are SGHKS and YYEKEE (reference sequence). Between the trimmed V and J ends, which lost 4 bases and 1 base, there was a span of 11 bases.

The chain combines TRBV15 with TRBJ2-2, with D maybe TRBD2 (6 bases). With 1 base removed from V and 2 bases from J, the gap between germline ends came to 20 bases. Looked up from germline, CDR1 is LNHNV and CDR2 is YYDKDF (reference sequence). The CDR3 has 19 amino acids. For the CDR3, the DNA is TGTGCCACCAGCAGAGTCGGCGGGACCCAAGACTCAAACACCGGGGAGCTGTTTTTT. Translation: CATSRVGGTQDSNTGELFF.